These 11 T cell receptor beta chains were all obtained from the same sample, sequenced in a study of blood T cell repertoires in COVID-19. Measured with immunoSEQ multiplex PCR; TCRdb has only the in-frame clones, and not every one. The sample consists of over 40,000 clones, 75% to 85% of them appearing once. The specimen sequenced was peripheral blood. The receptors stem from a man aged 35 to 55 with acute or convalescent COVID-19.

The chain uses TRBV18 and TRBJ2-1; maybe TRBD2 (6 bases). V gave up 6 bases and J gave up 0 bases, with 12 bases separating them. Germline values: CDR1 KGHSH, CDR2 LQKENI. The CDR3 consists of 15 residues. CDR3 amino acids: CASSDPGGSYNEQFF. The CDR3 DNA sequence: TGTGCCAGCTCGGATCCCGGGGGCTCCTACAATGAGCAGTTCTTC.

The chain carries TRBV24-1 and TRBJ2-1, with 8 bases fitting TRBD2. The germline V gene has CDR1 KGHDR and CDR2 SFDVKD. This CDR3 spans 13 amino acids. The V and J ends lost 8 bases and 5 bases, in that order; junction bases with no gene match: 4. The CDR3 coding sequence is TGTGCCACCATTAGCGGGGCTGACAATGAGCAGTTCTTC. This gives the protein CATISGADNEQFF.

V gene TRBV19 combines with J gene TRBJ1-5; 7 bases agree with TRBD1. The CDR3 extends over 20 amino acids. Trimming cost V 7 bases and J 0 bases; bases outside gene matches: 21. The germline CDR1 and CDR2 sequences are LNHDA and SQIVND (reference sequence). The CDR3 spells CASTSLTGAIPRLSNQPQHF. The CDR3 DNA is TGTGCCAGTACCTCGCTCACAGGGGCGATACCTAGGCTTAGCAATCAGCCCCAGCATTTT. Based on the CDR3 plus reference TRBV19 and TRBJ1-5, the full variable domain is DGGITQSPKYLFRKEGQNVTLSCEQNLNHDAMYWYRQDPGQGLRLIYYSQIVNDFQKGDIAEGYSVSREKKESFPLTVTSAQKNPTAFYLCASTSLTGAIPRLSNQPQHFGDGTRLSIL.

The V gene is TRBV24-1, the J gene TRBJ2-1; possible D gene TRBD1, 5 bases. V was cut by 4 bases and J by 7 bases, with 13 bases left in between. Germline values: CDR1 KGHDR, CDR2 SFDVKD. The CDR3 is 14 amino acids. In DNA form, the CDR3 reads TGTGCCACCAGTGACCGTTGGACACCGAATGAGCAGTTCTTC. Amino acid sequence: CATSDRWTPNEQFF.

This clone was counted a few times. The genes are TRBV3-1 (or the pseudogene TRBV3-2) and TRBJ2-5; 7 bases agree with TRBD2. Germline V gene sequence: CDR1 LGHDT, CDR2 YNNKEL (reference sequence). The trim removed 1 base at V and 3 bases at J, leaving 2 bases unmatched. The CDR3 has 14 amino acids. CDR3 in DNA: TGTGCCAGCAGCCAAGTCCTAGCGGAAGAGACCCAGTACTTC. It is translated as CASSQVLAEETQYF.

This clone occurred a few times. The chain uses TRBV19 and TRBJ2-2, with no clear D. The V and J ends lost 8 bases and 0 bases respectively, with 13 bases between them. This CDR3 has 15 amino acids. Looked up from germline, CDR1 is LNHDA and CDR2 is SQIVND (reference sequence). The CDR3 spells CASSRGRTNTGELFF. CDR3 bases: TGTGCCAGTTCCCGTGGGCGCACGAACACCGGGGAGCTGTTTTTT.

The chain employs TRBV6-5 and TRBJ2-7, with 8 nucleotides matching TRBD1. CDR1 is MNHEY, CDR2 SVGAGI, per germline. The junction had 9 bases not matched to a gene; V was cut back by 8 bases and J by 0 bases. The CDR3 has 15 residues. CDR3 residues: CASDSGGVSSYEQYF. The CDR3 region has the DNA TGTGCCAGCGATTCAGGGGGCGTTAGCTCCTACGAGCAGTACTTC.

The gene calls are TRBV9 and TRBJ2-5; no firm D call. CDR1 is SGDLS and CDR2 is YYNGEE in the germline V gene. Trimming took off 2 bases at V and 5 bases at J, with 10 bases between the two ends. CDR3 size: 13 residues. The DNA for the CDR3 is TGTGCCAGCAGCGTCTCTCCGAGGGAGACCCAGTACTTC. Its translation: CASSVSPRETQYF.

This chain connects TRBV3-1 (or the pseudogene TRBV3-2) to TRBJ1-2; the match to TRBD1 covers 8 bases. The CDR3 contains 16 residues. The germline V gene encodes CDR1 LGHDT and CDR2 YNNKEL (reference sequence). Trimming removed 0 bases from V and 2 bases from J; junction bases left unmatched: 5. The CDR3 is CASSQDRDRWNYGYTF. CDR3 sequence (DNA): TGTGCCAGCAGCCAAGATAGGGACAGGTGGAACTATGGCTACACCTTC.

This clone was seen once. V gene TRBV20-1 combines with J gene TRBJ2-7; D perhaps matches TRBD1 (5 bases). The CDR3 runs 11 residues. Germline-derived CDR1 and CDR2 are DFQATT and SNEGSKA (reference sequence). V was trimmed by 4 bases and J by 3 bases, leaving 7 bases between them. In nucleotides, the CDR3 is TGCAGTGCTATAGGGGACTACGAGCAGTACTTC. Its translation: CSAIGDYEQYF.

The J gene is TRBJ1-2, the V gene TRBV12-3 or TRBV12-4; 8 bases match TRBD1. V trimming: 1 base; J trimming: 8 bases; junction bases outside the gene matches: 0. The CDR3 is 12 amino acids. DNA for the CDR3: TGTGCCAGCAGTTTAGGACAGGGGGGCTACACCTTC. It encodes CASSLGQGGYTF.